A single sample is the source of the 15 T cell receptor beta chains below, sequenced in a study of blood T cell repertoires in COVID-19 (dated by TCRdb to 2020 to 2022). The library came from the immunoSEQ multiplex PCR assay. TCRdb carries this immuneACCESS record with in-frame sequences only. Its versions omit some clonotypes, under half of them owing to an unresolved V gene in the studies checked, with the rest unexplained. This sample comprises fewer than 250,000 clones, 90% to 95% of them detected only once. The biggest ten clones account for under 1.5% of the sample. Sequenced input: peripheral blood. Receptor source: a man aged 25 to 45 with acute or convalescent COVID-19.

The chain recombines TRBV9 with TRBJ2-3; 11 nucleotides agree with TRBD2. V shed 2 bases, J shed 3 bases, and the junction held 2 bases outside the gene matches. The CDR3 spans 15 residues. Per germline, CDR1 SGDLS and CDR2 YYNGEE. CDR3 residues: CASSVASGRTDTQYF. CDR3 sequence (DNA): TGTGCCAGCAGCGTGGCTAGCGGGAGGACAGATACGCAGTATTTT.

In DNA form, the CDR3 reads TGTGCCAGCAGCTTATTCGGGGGACCCTCCTACGAGCAGTACTTC. Translating it yields CASSLFGGPSYEQYF. The chain recombines TRBV11-2 with TRBJ2-7, with D perhaps matching TRBD2 (6 bases). In germline, CDR1 is SGHAT, CDR2 FQNNGV. The CDR3 consists of 15 residues. Trimming stripped 2 bases from V and 0 bases from J, with 11 bases between.

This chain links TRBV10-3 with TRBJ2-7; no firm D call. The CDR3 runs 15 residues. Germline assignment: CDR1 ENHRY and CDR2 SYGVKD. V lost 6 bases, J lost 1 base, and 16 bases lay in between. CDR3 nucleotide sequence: TGTGCCATCAGGACTCCTTCTAGTAGGTCCTACGAGCAGTACTTC. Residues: CAIRTPSSRSYEQYF.

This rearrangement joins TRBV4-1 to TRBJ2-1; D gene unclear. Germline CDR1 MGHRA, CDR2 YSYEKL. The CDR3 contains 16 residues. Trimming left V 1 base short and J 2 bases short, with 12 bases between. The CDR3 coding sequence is TGCGCCAGCAGCCAAGGTCGTAGCAGAGCCTACAATGAGCAGTTCTTC. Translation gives CASSQGRSRAYNEQFF.

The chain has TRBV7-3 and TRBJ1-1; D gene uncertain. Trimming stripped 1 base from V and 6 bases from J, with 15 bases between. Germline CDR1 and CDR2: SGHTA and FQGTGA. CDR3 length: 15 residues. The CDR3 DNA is TGTGCCAGCAGCTTAAATCAGGAGGGTCGGTCTGAAGCTTTCTTT. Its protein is CASSLNQEGRSEAFF.

DNA of the CDR3: TGTGCCAGCAGTGAAGCCGCGGGGACTGGTGGCTACACCTTC. It encodes CASSEAAGTGGYTF. The chain carries TRBV2 and TRBJ1-2, with a weak D call TRBD1 (5 bases). V lost 0 bases and J lost 7, with 12 bases in between. The CDR3 is 14 amino acids. Per germline, CDR1 SNHLY and CDR2 FYNNEI.

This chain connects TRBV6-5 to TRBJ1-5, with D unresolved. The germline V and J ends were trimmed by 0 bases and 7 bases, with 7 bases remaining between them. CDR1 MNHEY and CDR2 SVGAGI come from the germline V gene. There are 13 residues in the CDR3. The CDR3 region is CASSYSPNQPQHF. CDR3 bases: TGTGCCAGCAGTTACTCTCCTAACCAGCCCCAGCATTTT.

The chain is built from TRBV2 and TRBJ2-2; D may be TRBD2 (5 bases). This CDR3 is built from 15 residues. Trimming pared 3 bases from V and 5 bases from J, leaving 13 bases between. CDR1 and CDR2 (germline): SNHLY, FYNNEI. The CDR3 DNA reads TGTGCCAGCAGTGATGTTCGGGGAAGAACCGGGGAGCTGTTTTTT. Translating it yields CASSDVRGRTGELFF.

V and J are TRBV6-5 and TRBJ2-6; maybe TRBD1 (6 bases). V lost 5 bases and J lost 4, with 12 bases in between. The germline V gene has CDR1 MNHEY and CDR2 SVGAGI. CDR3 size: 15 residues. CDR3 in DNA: TGTGCCAGCAGTCAGGGGATCTCCGGGGCCAACGTCCTGACTTTC. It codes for CASSQGISGANVLTF.

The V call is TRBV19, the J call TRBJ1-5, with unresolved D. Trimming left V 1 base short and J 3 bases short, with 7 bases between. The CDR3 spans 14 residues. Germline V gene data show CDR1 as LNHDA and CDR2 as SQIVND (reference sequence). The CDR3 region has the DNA TGTGCCAGTAGTATAGGGAGACCCAATCAGCCCCAGCATTTT. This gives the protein CASSIGRPNQPQHF.

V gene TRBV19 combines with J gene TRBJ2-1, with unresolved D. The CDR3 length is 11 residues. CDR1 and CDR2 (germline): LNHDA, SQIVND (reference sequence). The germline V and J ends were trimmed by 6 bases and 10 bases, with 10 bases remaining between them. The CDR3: CASRVTGEQFF. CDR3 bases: TGTGCCAGTAGGGTGACTGGGGAGCAGTTCTTC.

The CDR3 sequence: CASSLELAGTAETQYF. The CDR3, as DNA: TGTGCCAGCAGCTTAGAACTAGCGGGGACCGCGGAGACCCAGTACTTC. J is TRBJ2-5 and V is TRBV11-2; 10 bases fit TRBD2. Germline V gives CDR1 SGHAT, CDR2 FQNNGV. V was pared by 0 bases and J by 5 bases, with 6 bases of the junction left unmatched. The CDR3 sequence is 16 residues long.

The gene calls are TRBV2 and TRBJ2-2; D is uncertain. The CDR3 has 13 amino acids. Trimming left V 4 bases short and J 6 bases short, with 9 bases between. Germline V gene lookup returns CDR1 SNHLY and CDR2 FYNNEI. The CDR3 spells CASSGGRSGELFF. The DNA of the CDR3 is TGTGCCAGCAGTGGTGGGCGTTCCGGGGAGCTGTTTTTT.

CDR3 in amino acids: CASSRDSTYNEQFF. CDR3 sequence (DNA): TGCGCCAGCAGTCGAGACTCGACCTACAATGAGCAGTTCTTC. The V gene is TRBV5-1, the J gene TRBJ2-1, with D unresolved. This CDR3 region has 14 residues. The V end was cut by 5 bases, the J end by 2 bases, with 11 bases between. The germline V gene encodes CDR1 SGHRS and CDR2 YFSETQ.

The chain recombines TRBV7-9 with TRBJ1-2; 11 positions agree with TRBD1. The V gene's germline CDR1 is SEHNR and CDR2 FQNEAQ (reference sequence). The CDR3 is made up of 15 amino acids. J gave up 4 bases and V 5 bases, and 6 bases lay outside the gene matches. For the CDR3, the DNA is TGTGCCAGCAGCCGCGGGACAGGGGGATCCTATGGCTACACCTTC. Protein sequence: CASSRGTGGSYGYTF.